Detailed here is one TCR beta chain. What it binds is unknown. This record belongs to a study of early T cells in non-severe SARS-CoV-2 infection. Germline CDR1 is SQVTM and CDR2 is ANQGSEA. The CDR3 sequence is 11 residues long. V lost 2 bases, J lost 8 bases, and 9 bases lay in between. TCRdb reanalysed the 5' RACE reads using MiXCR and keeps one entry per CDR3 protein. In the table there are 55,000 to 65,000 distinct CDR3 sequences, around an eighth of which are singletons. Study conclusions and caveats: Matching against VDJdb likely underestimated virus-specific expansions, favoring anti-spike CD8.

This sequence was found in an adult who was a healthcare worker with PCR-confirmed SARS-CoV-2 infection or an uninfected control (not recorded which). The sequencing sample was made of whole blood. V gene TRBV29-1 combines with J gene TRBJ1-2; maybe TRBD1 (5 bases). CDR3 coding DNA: TGCAGCGTTGAACAGGGAGGCGGCTACACCTTC. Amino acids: CSVEQGGGYTF.